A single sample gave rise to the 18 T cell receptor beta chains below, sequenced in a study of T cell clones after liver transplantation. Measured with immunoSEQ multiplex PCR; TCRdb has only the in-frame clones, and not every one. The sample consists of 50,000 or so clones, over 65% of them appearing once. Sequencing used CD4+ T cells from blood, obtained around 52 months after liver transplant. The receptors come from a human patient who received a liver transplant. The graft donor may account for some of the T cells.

CDR3 sequence reads: CASSQETGAGQPQHF. CDR3 DNA sequence: TGTGCCAGCTCACAAGAAACAGGGGCAGGGCAGCCCCAGCATTTT. V gene TRBV18 combines with J gene TRBJ1-5; 7 bases align to TRBD1. Looked up from germline, CDR1 is KGHSH and CDR2 is LQKENI. With V trimmed by 4 bases and J by 7 bases, 10 bases remained unmatched. The CDR3 runs to 15 residues.

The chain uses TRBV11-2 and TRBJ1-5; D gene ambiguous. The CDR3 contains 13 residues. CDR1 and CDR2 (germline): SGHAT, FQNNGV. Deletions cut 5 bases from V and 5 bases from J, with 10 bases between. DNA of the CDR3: TGTGCCAGCAGCACTCAGCCAGATCAGCCCCAGCATTTT. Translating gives CASSTQPDQPQHF.

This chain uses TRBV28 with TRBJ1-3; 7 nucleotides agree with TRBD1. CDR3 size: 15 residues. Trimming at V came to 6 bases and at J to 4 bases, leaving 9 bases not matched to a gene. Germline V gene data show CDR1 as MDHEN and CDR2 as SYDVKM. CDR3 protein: CASSYSDRRGNTIYF. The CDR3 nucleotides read TGTGCCAGCAGCTACTCGGACAGGCGAGGAAACACCATATATTTT. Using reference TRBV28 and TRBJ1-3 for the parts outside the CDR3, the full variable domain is DVKVTQSSRYLVKRTGEKVFLECVQDMDHENMFWYRQDPGLGLRLIYFSYDVKMKEKGDIPEGYSVSREKKERFSLILESASTNQTSMYLCASSYSDRRGNTIYFGEGSWLTVV.

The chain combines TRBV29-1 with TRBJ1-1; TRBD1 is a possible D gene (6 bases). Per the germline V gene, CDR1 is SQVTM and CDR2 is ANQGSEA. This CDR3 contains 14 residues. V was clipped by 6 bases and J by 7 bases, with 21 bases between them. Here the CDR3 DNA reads TGCAGCGTCGCCCCCTCGACAGGCTTCATTGAAGCTTTCTTT. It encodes CSVAPSTGFIEAFF.

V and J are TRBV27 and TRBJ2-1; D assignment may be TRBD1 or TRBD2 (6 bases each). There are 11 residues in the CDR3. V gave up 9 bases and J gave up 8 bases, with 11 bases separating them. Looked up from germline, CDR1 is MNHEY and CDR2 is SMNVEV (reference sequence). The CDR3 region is CASRGDDEQFF. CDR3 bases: TGTGCCAGTAGGGGGGACGATGAGCAGTTCTTC.

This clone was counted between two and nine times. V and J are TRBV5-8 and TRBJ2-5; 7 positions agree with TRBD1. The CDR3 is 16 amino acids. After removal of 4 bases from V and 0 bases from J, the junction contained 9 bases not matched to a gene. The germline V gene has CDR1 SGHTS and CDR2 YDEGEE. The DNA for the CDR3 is TGTGCCAGCAGCAAGGGGACAGCCAAGTACCAAGAGACCCAGTACTTC. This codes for CASSKGTAKYQETQYF.

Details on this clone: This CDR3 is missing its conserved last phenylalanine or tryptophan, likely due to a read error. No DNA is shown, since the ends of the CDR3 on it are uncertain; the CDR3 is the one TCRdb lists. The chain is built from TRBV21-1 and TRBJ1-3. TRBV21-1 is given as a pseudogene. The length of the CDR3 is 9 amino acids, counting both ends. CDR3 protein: CASSKAGGI.

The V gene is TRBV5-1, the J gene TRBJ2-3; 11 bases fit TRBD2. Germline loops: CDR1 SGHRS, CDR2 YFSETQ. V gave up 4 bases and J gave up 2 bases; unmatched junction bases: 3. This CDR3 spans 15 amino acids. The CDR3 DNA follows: TGCGCCAGCAGCATAGCGGGGGGGTTCACAGATACGCAGTATTTT. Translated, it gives CASSIAGGFTDTQYF.

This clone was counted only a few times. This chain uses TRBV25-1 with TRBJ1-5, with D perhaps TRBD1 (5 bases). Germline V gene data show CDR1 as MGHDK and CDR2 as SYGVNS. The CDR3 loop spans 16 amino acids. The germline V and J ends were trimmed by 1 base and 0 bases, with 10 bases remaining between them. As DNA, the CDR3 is TGTGCCAGCAGTGAATCAAGGACACATAGCAATCAGCCCCAGCATTTT. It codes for CASSESRTHSNQPQHF.

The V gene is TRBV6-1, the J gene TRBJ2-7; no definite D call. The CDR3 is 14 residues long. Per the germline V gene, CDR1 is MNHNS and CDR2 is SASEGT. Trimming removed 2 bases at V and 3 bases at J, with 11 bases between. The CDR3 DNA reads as TGTGCCAGCAGTGAAACATGGCAAAGCTACGAGCAGTACTTC. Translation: CASSETWQSYEQYF.

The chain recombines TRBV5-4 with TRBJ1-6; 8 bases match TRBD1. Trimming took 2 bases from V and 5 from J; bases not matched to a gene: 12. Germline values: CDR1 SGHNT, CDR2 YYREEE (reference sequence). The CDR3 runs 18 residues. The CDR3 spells CASSFQAGGAWDNSPLHF. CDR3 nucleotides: TGTGCCAGCAGCTTCCAAGCAGGGGGCGCCTGGGATAATTCACCCCTCCACTTT.

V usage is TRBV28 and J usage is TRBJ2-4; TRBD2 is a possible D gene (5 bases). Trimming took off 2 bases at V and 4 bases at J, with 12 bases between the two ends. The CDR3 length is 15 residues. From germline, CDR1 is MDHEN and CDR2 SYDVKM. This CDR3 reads CASSLSFGGKNIQYF. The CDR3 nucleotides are TGTGCCAGCAGTTTAAGCTTTGGCGGGAAAAACATTCAGTACTTC.

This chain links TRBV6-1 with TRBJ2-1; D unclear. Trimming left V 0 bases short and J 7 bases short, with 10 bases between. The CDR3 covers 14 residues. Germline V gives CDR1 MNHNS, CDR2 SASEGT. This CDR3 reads CASSEARRNNEQFF. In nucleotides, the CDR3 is TGTGCCAGCAGTGAAGCAAGGCGGAATAATGAGCAGTTCTTC.

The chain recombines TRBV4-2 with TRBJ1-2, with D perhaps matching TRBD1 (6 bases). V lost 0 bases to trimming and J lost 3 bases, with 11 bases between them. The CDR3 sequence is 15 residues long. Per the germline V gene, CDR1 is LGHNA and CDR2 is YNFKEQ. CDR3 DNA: TGTGCCAGCAGCCAAGAGTTGACAGGTCACTATGGCTACACCTTC. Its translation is CASSQELTGHYGYTF.

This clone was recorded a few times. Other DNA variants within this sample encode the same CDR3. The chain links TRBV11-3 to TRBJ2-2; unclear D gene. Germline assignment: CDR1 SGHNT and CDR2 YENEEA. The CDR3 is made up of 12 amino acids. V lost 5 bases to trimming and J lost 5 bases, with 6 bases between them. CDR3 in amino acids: CASSPHTGELFF. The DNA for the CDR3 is TGTGCCAGCAGCCCTCATACCGGGGAGCTGTTTTTT.

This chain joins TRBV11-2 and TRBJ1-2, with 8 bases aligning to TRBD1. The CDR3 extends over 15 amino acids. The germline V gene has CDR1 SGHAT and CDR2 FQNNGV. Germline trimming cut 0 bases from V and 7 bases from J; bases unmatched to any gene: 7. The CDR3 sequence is CASSLEDRGIGGYTF. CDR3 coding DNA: TGTGCCAGCAGCTTAGAAGACAGGGGAATAGGTGGCTACACCTTC.

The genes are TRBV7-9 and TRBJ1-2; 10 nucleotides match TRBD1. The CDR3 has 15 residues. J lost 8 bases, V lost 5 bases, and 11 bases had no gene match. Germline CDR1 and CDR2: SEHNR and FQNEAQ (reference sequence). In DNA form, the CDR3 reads TGTGCCAGCAGCCCTGCCGGGACAGGGGTCTACGGCTACACCTTC. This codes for CASSPAGTGVYGYTF.

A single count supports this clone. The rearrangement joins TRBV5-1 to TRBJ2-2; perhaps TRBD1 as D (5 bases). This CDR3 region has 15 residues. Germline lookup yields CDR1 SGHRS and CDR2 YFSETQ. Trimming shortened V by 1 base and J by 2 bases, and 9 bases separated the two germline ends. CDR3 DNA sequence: TGCGCCAGCAGCTTGAGGGGATCTAACACCGGGGAGCTGTTTTTT. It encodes CASSLRGSNTGELFF.